The clone carrying this TCR beta chain was recorded many times. Its cognate antigen is unknown. The length of the CDR3 is 14 residues. V lost 4 bases and J lost 5, with 15 bases in between. Germline values: CDR1 SGHRS, CDR2 YFSETQ. This sample is drawn from a study of regulatory T cells in long-lasting Graves disease. Time point given: persistent/refractory GD, antithyroid drugs over 5 years with positive TRAb. Preparation of the TCR library used RNA extracted from PBMCs. Arm-PCR of CDR3 regions with iRepertoire HTBI primers generated TCR beta libraries. TCRdb re-derived calls from the multiplex PCR reads in MiXCR, one entry per CDR3 protein. This table has fewer than 400,000 distinct CDR3 sequences, roughly a fifth appearing once. Study-wide results and limits: Peripheral blood alone, not thyroid tissue, underwent study. Limited sample numbers may have lowered accuracy.

The sample was peripheral blood mononuclear cells (PBMCs), taken when the disease was refractory, from a patient treated with antithyroid drugs. This chain connects TRBV5-1 to TRBJ1-1; D perhaps matches TRBD1 (6 bases). This clonotype originated in a female donor with Graves disease. The CDR3 DNA follows: TGCGCCAGCAGCGTCTCGCAGGGGAGTACTGAAGCTTTCTTT. This encodes CASSVSQGSTEAFF.